Below, 22 T cell receptor beta chains from the same sample are listed, as sequenced in a study of OX40 agonist ivuxolimab in advanced cancers. Profiling relied on immunoSEQ multiplex PCR, and the TCRdb table lists in-frame clones only, not all of them. The sample includes tens of thousands of clones, about four fifths of them seen just once. The specimen comprised CD4+ or CD8+ T cells sorted from blood, sampled in a trial of the OX40 agonist ivuxolimab. The origin of the receptors is an adult with an advanced solid tumor such as melanoma, head and neck, liver or kidney cancer.

The rearrangement uses TRBV5-1 and TRBJ1-2; TRBD1 might be the D (6 bases). This CDR3 region has 16 residues. V lost 4 bases and J 1 base, leaving 17 bases between the germline ends. Germline V gene data show CDR1 as SGHRS and CDR2 as YFSETQ. The CDR3, as DNA: TGCGCCAGCAGCCCCAGGACAGCCAGAGGTAACTATGGCTACACCTTC. As protein: CASSPRTARGNYGYTF.

The J gene is TRBJ2-3, the V gene TRBV7-8, with D unclear. This CDR3 region has 13 residues. Looked up from germline, CDR1 is SGHVS and CDR2 is FQNEAQ. With 5 bases removed from V and 4 bases from J, the gap between germline ends came to 10 bases. CDR3 DNA sequence: TGTGCCAGCAGCCCGCCTCGGGCAGATACGCAGTATTTT. Translation: CASSPPRADTQYF.

The V gene is TRBV11-3, the J gene TRBJ2-1; TRBD2 might be the D (6 bases). Between the trimmed V and J ends, which lost 5 bases and 0 bases, there was a span of 11 bases. CDR3 length: 15 amino acids. Germline values: CDR1 SGHNT, CDR2 YENEEA. The CDR3 loop is CASSPGTLSYNEQFF. In DNA, the CDR3 is TGTGCCAGCAGCCCCGGGACTCTCTCCTACAATGAGCAGTTCTTC.

The CDR3 DNA reads as TGTGCCAGTAGTAAAGCGGGTACAGATACGCAGTATTTT. Its protein is CASSKAGTDTQYF. V and J are TRBV19 and TRBJ2-3; a weak D match, TRBD2 (6 bases). V was trimmed by 4 bases and J by 3 bases, leaving 8 bases between them. CDR3 length equals 13 residues. The germline gives CDR1 LNHDA, CDR2 SQIVND (reference sequence).

The CDR3, as DNA: TGTGCCAGCAGTGAATTCTCAGTAGCGGTCACTGAAGCTTTCTTT. This translates into CASSEFSVAVTEAFF. This chain links TRBV6-1 with TRBJ1-1; no definite D call. Per the germline V gene, CDR1 is MNHNS and CDR2 is SASEGT. Trimming took off 2 bases at V and 4 bases at J, with 14 bases between the two ends. The CDR3 extends over 15 amino acids.

This rearrangement joins TRBV11-2 to TRBJ2-3; D tentatively reads TRBD1 or TRBD2 (5 bases each). Trimming pared 4 bases from V and 6 bases from J, leaving 17 bases between. There are 15 residues in the CDR3. CDR1 SGHAT and CDR2 FQNNGV come from the germline V gene. The CDR3 bases are TGTGCCAGCAGCTGGCCCGGGACCTCCTTTGATACGCAGTATTTT. Protein sequence: CASSWPGTSFDTQYF.

The chain uses TRBV9 and TRBJ1-3; D unresolved. CDR1 is SGDLS and CDR2 is YYNGEE in the germline V gene. This CDR3 has 16 amino acids. Trimming removed 0 bases at V and 0 bases at J, with 10 bases between. This chain's CDR3 is CASSVDQGYSGNTIYF. The CDR3 DNA reads TGTGCCAGCAGCGTAGATCAAGGTTACTCTGGAAACACCATATATTTT.

The chain links TRBV7-9 to TRBJ1-1; possibly TRBD1 for D (6 bases). Germline V gene lookup returns CDR1 SEHNR and CDR2 FQNEAQ (reference sequence). V lost 5 bases, J lost 6 bases, and 7 bases lay in between. CDR3 length equals 11 residues. Here the CDR3 reads CASSTGSEAFF. The CDR3 DNA follows: TGTGCCAGCAGCACAGGGTCTGAAGCTTTCTTT.

This chain joins TRBV5-8 and TRBJ2-7, with TRBD2 matching 9 bases. Per the germline V gene, CDR1 is SGHTS and CDR2 is YDEGEE. This CDR3 is 14 amino acids long. J gave up 5 bases and V 6 bases, and 9 bases lay outside the gene matches. The CDR3 DNA reads TGTGCCAGCACCCCGGGACTAGCTCGCGACGAGCAGTACTTC. Residues: CASTPGLARDEQYF.

The genes are TRBV6-5 and TRBJ1-5, with D possibly matching TRBD1 (5 bases). V dropped 5 bases and J dropped 6 bases, with 14 bases sitting between them. Germline assignment: CDR1 MNHEY and CDR2 SVGAGI. The CDR3 has 14 residues. The CDR3 nucleotides read TGTGCCAGCAGTATTTATCCCAGGGTTCAGCCCCAGCATTTT. Translation: CASSIYPRVQPQHF.

The V gene is TRBV20-1, the J gene TRBJ2-1; D is perhaps TRBD1 (5 bases). Trimming took 5 bases from V and 6 from J, leaving 8 bases between them. This CDR3 has 11 residues. Germline CDR1 and CDR2: DFQATT and SNEGSKA (reference sequence). The CDR3 nucleotides read TGCAGTGCTGTCACAGGCAATGAGCAGTTCTTC. Translation gives CSAVTGNEQFF.

The chain combines TRBV23-1 with TRBJ2-5; D not certain. TRBV23-1 belongs to the ORF category, with a function that is uncertain. This CDR3 region has 14 residues. The V end lost 5 bases, the J end lost 3 bases, and 13 bases lay between the germline ends. Written as DNA, the CDR3 is TGCGCCAGCAGTTCACGCCCCTTAGAAGAGACCCAGTACTTC. Its protein product is CASSSRPLEETQYF.

The rearrangement links TRBV11-2 to TRBJ2-7; possible D gene TRBD2, 6 bases. Germline CDR1 SGHAT, CDR2 FQNNGV. The CDR3 length is 14 residues. V was clipped by 1 base and J by 3 bases, with 10 bases between them. This chain's CDR3 is CASSLVTSLYEQYF. CDR3 coding DNA: TGTGCCAGCAGCTTAGTAACTAGCCTCTACGAGCAGTACTTC.

The genes are TRBV29-1 and TRBJ1-1; D gene uncertain. Trimming left V 3 bases short and J 7 bases short, with 6 bases between. Germline lookup yields CDR1 SQVTM and CDR2 ANQGSEA. The CDR3 totals 10 residues. The CDR3 nucleotides read TGCAGCGTTGACCAGGTTGAAGCTTTCTTT. Residues: CSVDQVEAFF.

The J gene is TRBJ2-2, the V gene TRBV7-2, with 7 bases that match TRBD1. The CDR3 extends over 15 amino acids. Germline lookup yields CDR1 SGHTA and CDR2 FQGNSA. V shed 5 bases, J shed 5 bases, and the junction held 8 bases outside the gene matches. The chain's CDR3 is CASSPVGTETGELFF. The DNA of the CDR3 is TGTGCCAGCAGCCCCGTCGGGACAGAAACCGGGGAGCTGTTTTTT.

The sample holds a few counts of this clone. This chain uses TRBV2 with TRBJ1-4, with unresolved D. There are 14 residues in the CDR3. Germline CDR1 reads SNHLY; CDR2 reads FYNNEI. Between the trimmed V and J ends, which lost 7 bases and 0 bases, there was a span of 9 bases. CDR3 in amino acids: CASTSRPTNEKLFF. DNA for the CDR3: TGTGCCAGCACAAGCAGACCAACTAATGAAAAACTGTTTTTT.

The V gene is TRBV11-1, the J gene TRBJ2-6; D unclear. Germline loops: CDR1 SGHAT, CDR2 FQDESV (reference sequence). Trimming stripped 0 bases from V and 4 bases from J, with 16 bases between. This CDR3 is 18 amino acids long. The CDR3 coding sequence is TGTGCCAGCAGCTTAGCAAGGAGAGGATTAGCAGGGGCCAACGTCCTGACTTTC. As protein: CASSLARRGLAGANVLTF.

The chain joins TRBV19 to TRBJ2-2; either TRBD1 or TRBD2 may fit D (5 bases each). Looked up from germline, CDR1 is LNHDA and CDR2 is SQIVND (reference sequence). The CDR3 covers 14 residues. V shed 8 bases and J shed 7 bases, with 17 bases lying between them. The CDR3 spells CASGEGQGIGELFF. For the CDR3, the DNA is TGTGCCAGTGGTGAGGGGCAGGGAATCGGGGAGCTGTTTTTT.

Only one count was recorded for this clone. This chain connects TRBV14 to TRBJ2-2, with D unresolved. The germline gives CDR1 SGHDN, CDR2 FVKESK. V gave up 3 bases and J gave up 7 bases, with 9 bases separating them. CDR3 length equals 13 residues. Here the CDR3 DNA reads TGTGCCAGCAGCCATCAAGGGAACGGGGAGCTGTTTTTT. Amino acid sequence: CASSHQGNGELFF.

About this clone itself: Germline and junction disagree at one end, which may indicate a read error. The CDR3 spells CAISGFRSPF. The CDR3 coding sequence is TGTGCCATCAGTGGATTCCGTAGTCCCTTC. The rearrangement uses TRBV10-3 and TRBJ1-2; D is unclear. CDR3 size: 10 residues. The germline CDR1 and CDR2 sequences are ENHRY and SYGVKD.

The chain employs TRBV9 and TRBJ2-1; 8 positions match TRBD1. Germline trimming cut 5 bases from V and 2 bases from J; bases unmatched to any gene: 12. CDR3 length: 17 residues. Germline V gives CDR1 SGDLS, CDR2 YYNGEE. The CDR3 region has the DNA TGTGCCAGCAGTTTCAGGGGGCAGGCCCTGACCTACAATGAGCAGTTCTTC. Translation: CASSFRGQALTYNEQFF.

The CDR3 nucleotides read TGTGCCAGTAGTATTAGGGGTCAAGAAGAGACCCAGTACTTC. This sequence encodes CASSIRGQEETQYF. The V call is TRBV19, the J call TRBJ2-5, with D possibly being TRBD1 (5 bases). The ends were cut back, 3 bases at V and 3 bases at J, with 11 bases in the middle. Germline CDR1 LNHDA, CDR2 SQIVND (reference sequence). This CDR3 comprises 14 residues.